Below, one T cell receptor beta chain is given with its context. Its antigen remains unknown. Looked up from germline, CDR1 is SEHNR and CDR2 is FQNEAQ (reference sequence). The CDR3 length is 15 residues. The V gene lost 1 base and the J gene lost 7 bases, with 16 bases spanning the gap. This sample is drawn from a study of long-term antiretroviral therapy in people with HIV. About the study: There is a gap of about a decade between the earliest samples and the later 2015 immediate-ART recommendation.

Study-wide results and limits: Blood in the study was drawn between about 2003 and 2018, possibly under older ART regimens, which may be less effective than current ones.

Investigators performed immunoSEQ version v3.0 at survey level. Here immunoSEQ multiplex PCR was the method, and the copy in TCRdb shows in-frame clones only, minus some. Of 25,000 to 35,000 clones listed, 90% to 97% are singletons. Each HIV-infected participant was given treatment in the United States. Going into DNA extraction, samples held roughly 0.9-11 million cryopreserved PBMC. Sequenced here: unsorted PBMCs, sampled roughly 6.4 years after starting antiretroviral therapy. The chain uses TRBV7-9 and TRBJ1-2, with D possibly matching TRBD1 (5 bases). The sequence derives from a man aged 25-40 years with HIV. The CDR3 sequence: CASSLGAGTMRGYTF. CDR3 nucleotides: TGTGCCAGCAGCTTAGGGGCAGGGACGATGCGTGGCTACACCTTC.